The 27 T cell receptor beta chains below were found in one sample sequenced in a study of blood T cell repertoires in COVID-19. Profiled with immunoSEQ multiplex PCR; TCRdb holds only in-frame clones, not every one. This table holds fewer than 250,000 clones, around 86% found once. The sequencing sample was made of PBMCs or T cells enriched from blood (not recorded which). The receptors stem from a woman aged 40-49 years with acute COVID-19.

The chain carries TRBV10-2 and TRBJ2-1, with TRBD2 matching over 11 bases. The ends lost 5 bases at V and 3 bases at J; junction bases unmatched: 6. Looked up from germline, CDR1 is WSHSY and CDR2 is SAAADI. CDR3 length equals 16 residues. The DNA for the CDR3 is TGCGCCAGCAGTCTAGCGGGGGGTTCCTTCTACAATGAGCAGTTCTTC. Protein sequence: CASSLAGGSFYNEQFF.

The rearrangement joins TRBV2 to TRBJ1-2; 7 bases match TRBD1. The trim removed 2 bases at V and 5 bases at J, leaving 14 bases unmatched. The CDR3 is 17 amino acids. Germline CDR1 SNHLY, CDR2 FYNNEI. The CDR3 region is CASSETYKGADAYGYTF. The DNA for the CDR3 is TGTGCCAGCAGTGAAACTTATAAGGGGGCAGACGCTTATGGCTACACCTTC.

The chain links TRBV19 to TRBJ1-6; TRBD1 aligns across 8 bases. V was clipped by 4 bases and J by 10 bases; unmatched bases: 6. Germline lookup yields CDR1 LNHDA and CDR2 SQIVND (reference sequence). This CDR3 has 14 residues. CDR3 region: CASSTQGARSPLHF. DNA of the CDR3: TGTGCCAGTAGTACCCAGGGGGCTCGCTCACCCCTCCACTTT. The complete variable domain, with remaining parts taken from reference TRBV19 and TRBJ1-6, reads DGGITQSPKYLFRKEGQNVTLSCEQNLNHDAMYWYRQDPGQGLRLIYYSQIVNDFQKGDIAEGYSVSREKKESFPLTVTSAQKNPTAFYLCASSTQGARSPLHFGNGTRLTVT.

The chain couples TRBV29-1 to TRBJ2-5; D unclear. The V and J ends lost 0 bases and 4 bases respectively, with 6 bases between them. Per germline, CDR1 SQVTM and CDR2 ANQGSEA. The CDR3 has 12 amino acids. CDR3 nucleotides: TGCAGCGTTGAAGATTTCTTAGAGACCCAGTACTTC. It codes for CSVEDFLETQYF. Full variable domain (missing parts from reference TRBV29-1 and TRBJ2-5): SAVISQKPSRDICQRGTSLTIQCQVDSQVTMMFWYRQQPGQSLTLIATANQGSEATYESGFVIDKFPISRPNLTFSTLTVSNMSPEDSSIYLCSVEDFLETQYFGPGTRLLVL.

The chain joins TRBV27 to TRBJ1-1; D not certain. CDR1 is MNHEY, CDR2 SMNVEV, per germline (reference sequence). The CDR3 is 13 residues long. V was cut by 8 bases and J by 3 bases, with 13 bases left in between. In DNA, the CDR3 is TGTGCCAGCCAATTCTCGCGGTACACTGAAGCTTTCTTT. Translated, it gives CASQFSRYTEAFF.

The chain joins TRBV28 to TRBJ2-7; D uncertain. The V gene's germline CDR1 is MDHEN and CDR2 SYDVKM. The CDR3 has 12 residues. V was trimmed by 3 bases and J by 2 bases, leaving 5 bases between them. DNA of the CDR3: TGTGCCAGCAGTTTTTATGCCTACGAGCAGTACTTC. Translated: CASSFYAYEQYF.

CDR3 nucleotide sequence: TGTGCCAGCAGGCCGGGACTAGCGGGAGTTGACGAGCAGTACTTC. Its protein is CASRPGLAGVDEQYF. The chain recombines TRBV28 with TRBJ2-7; TRBD2 agrees at 14 bases. V was pared by 6 bases and J by 5 bases, with 6 bases of the junction left unmatched. The CDR3 extends over 15 amino acids. Germline CDR1 reads MDHEN; CDR2 reads SYDVKM.

The chain joins TRBV7-9 to TRBJ2-1; the match to TRBD2 covers 9 bases. The J segment lost 2 bases and the V segment lost 6 bases, leaving 8 bases of the junction unmatched. This CDR3 contains 16 residues. Germline CDR1 reads SEHNR; CDR2 reads FQNEAQ (reference sequence). Here the CDR3 DNA reads TGTGCCAGCAGTCACCCCCTAGCGGGAACCTACAATGAGCAGTTCTTC. This gives the protein CASSHPLAGTYNEQFF.

This sequence joins TRBV12-3 or TRBV12-4 and TRBJ1-2; D unclear. Trimming cost V 9 bases and J 0 bases, with 11 bases left between them. The CDR3 totals 13 residues. CDR3: CASSRGSNYGYTF. In DNA, the CDR3 is TGTGCCAGTTCCAGAGGTTCTAACTATGGCTACACCTTC.

This clone was counted a single time. The rearrangement joins TRBV27 to TRBJ1-5; TRBD1 might be the D (6 bases). CDR3 length: 15 residues. CDR1 MNHEY and CDR2 SMNVEV come from the germline V gene (reference sequence). V was pared by 5 bases and J by 4 bases, with 15 bases between. CDR3 sequence: CASSIGTLGNQPQHF. DNA for the CDR3: TGTGCCAGCAGTATCGGGACACTTGGGAATCAGCCCCAGCATTTT.

This chain uses TRBV7-9 with TRBJ2-7; TRBD2 might be the D (6 bases). This CDR3 is built from 15 residues. The germline CDR1 and CDR2 sequences are SEHNR and FQNEAQ (reference sequence). Trimming shortened V by 6 bases and J by 2 bases, and 17 bases separated the two germline ends. Here the CDR3 DNA reads TGTGCCAGCAGTTTTGGGACTGAGGGGCCCTACGAGCAGTACTTC. Its protein is CASSFGTEGPYEQYF.

This chain links TRBV29-1 with TRBJ1-3; D is uncertain. In germline, CDR1 is SQVTM, CDR2 ANQGSEA. V shed 3 bases and J shed 0 bases, with 3 bases lying between them. The CDR3 spans 12 residues. CDR3 nucleotide sequence: TGCAGCGTTGACAGCTCTGGAAACACCATATATTTT. Translated, it gives CSVDSSGNTIYF.

V is TRBV4-1 and J is TRBJ2-7, with 8 bases identical to TRBD2. V trimming: 2 bases; J trimming: 0 bases; junction bases outside the gene matches: 15. The CDR3 is 19 residues long. Germline lookup yields CDR1 MGHRA and CDR2 YSYEKL. CDR3 bases: TGCGCCAGCAGCCAAACTAAGAGGGGACTAGGGCGGGACTCCTACGAGCAGTACTTC. The encoded protein is CASSQTKRGLGRDSYEQYF.

The chain is built from TRBV6-5 and TRBJ2-2; maybe TRBD2 (6 bases). Trimming cost V 2 bases and J 2 bases, with 9 bases left between them. Germline V CDR1 and CDR2: MNHEY, SVGAGI. The CDR3 has 15 residues. The CDR3 region has the DNA TGTGCCAGCAGTTACGGGACTTTTAACACCGGGGAGCTGTTTTTT. Translated, it gives CASSYGTFNTGELFF.

This clone was observed once. The chain is built from TRBV30 and TRBJ2-1, with TRBD2 identical over 15 bases. Germline loops: CDR1 GTSNPN, CDR2 SVGIG (reference sequence). After removal of 2 bases from V and 15 bases from J, the junction contained 8 bases not matched to a gene. The CDR3 loop spans 14 amino acids. CDR3 sequence reads: CAWSSGTSGRPRFF. The CDR3 DNA is TGTGCCTGGAGTTCGGGGACTAGCGGGAGGCCCCGGTTCTTC. The full variable domain, with the rest looked up from reference TRBV30 and TRBJ2-1, is SQTIHQWPATLVQPVGSPLSLECTVEGTSNPNLYWYRQAAGRGLQLLFYSVGIGQISSEVPQNLSASRPQDRQFILSSKKLLLSDSGFYLCAWSSGTSGRPRFFGPGTRLTVL.

The chain joins TRBV3-1 (or the pseudogene TRBV3-2) to TRBJ1-2, with a tentative D call TRBD1 (5 bases). CDR3 length equals 15 residues. Trimming took off 2 bases at V and 2 bases at J, with 12 bases between the two ends. In germline, CDR1 is LGHDT, CDR2 YNNKEL (reference sequence). The CDR3 sequence: CASSQSGRGNYGYTF. The CDR3 DNA follows: TGTGCCAGCAGCCAAAGCGGGCGGGGGAACTATGGCTACACCTTC.

In its sample, this clone was seen a few times. The rearrangement uses TRBV9 and TRBJ2-2; D possibly corresponds to TRBD1 (6 bases). Germline-derived CDR1 and CDR2 are SGDLS and YYNGEE. V was clipped by 3 bases and J by 0 bases, with 18 bases between them. This CDR3 spans 18 amino acids. The CDR3 is CASSGGPDTSSNTGELFF. For the CDR3, the DNA is TGTGCCAGCAGCGGGGGGCCGGACACCTCATCGAACACCGGGGAGCTGTTTTTT.

The chain employs TRBV2 and TRBJ1-5, with TRBD1 identical over 7 bases. Germline CDR1 reads SNHLY; CDR2 reads FYNNEI. The CDR3 runs to 15 residues. The trim removed 7 bases at V and 2 bases at J, leaving 8 bases unmatched. This CDR3 reads CASTRGQGGNQPQHF. The CDR3 DNA reads as TGTGCCAGCACTAGGGGGCAGGGAGGCAATCAGCCCCAGCATTTT.

J is TRBJ2-7 and V is TRBV7-2; no clear D. Trimming removed 6 bases from V and 4 bases from J, with 13 bases in between. There are 13 residues in the CDR3. Per the germline V gene, CDR1 is SGHTA and CDR2 is FQGNSA. DNA of the CDR3: TGTGCCAGCAGGAAGGCGGATCGGTACGAGCAGTACTTC. Translation gives CASRKADRYEQYF.

V is TRBV19 and J is TRBJ1-1; D is undetermined. Germline lookup yields CDR1 LNHDA and CDR2 SQIVND (reference sequence). This CDR3 contains 13 residues. Trimming removed 2 bases from V and 12 bases from J, with 16 bases in between. CDR3 bases: TGTGCCAGTAGTATAACCGGCCGAGGCGAAACTTTCTTT. It translates to CASSITGRGETFF.

The rearrangement uses TRBV11-2 and TRBJ2-7; the D gene is possibly TRBD2 (6 bases). Germline lookup yields CDR1 SGHAT and CDR2 FQNNGV. The ends were cut back, 0 bases at V and 2 bases at J, with 11 bases in the middle. The CDR3 runs 15 residues. The CDR3: CASSLDGSGTYEQYF. The CDR3 nucleotides are TGTGCCAGCAGCTTAGACGGTAGCGGAACCTACGAGCAGTACTTC.

The chain uses TRBV2 and TRBJ1-2, with no clear D. Deletions cut 4 bases from V and 5 bases from J, with 8 bases between. The V gene's germline CDR1 is SNHLY and CDR2 FYNNEI. The CDR3 runs 12 residues. The CDR3 reads CASSAGLYGYTF. CDR3 DNA: TGTGCCAGCAGTGCCGGACTGTATGGCTACACCTTC.

V and J are TRBV11-2 and TRBJ2-1, with TRBD2 identical over 7 bases. Germline V gene sequence: CDR1 SGHAT, CDR2 FQNNGV. The CDR3 is 15 amino acids. Germline trimming cut 5 bases from V and 1 base from J; bases unmatched to any gene: 5. Here the CDR3 reads CASSPEAGSYNEQFF. DNA for the CDR3: TGTGCCAGCAGCCCAGAAGCGGGATCCTACAATGAGCAGTTCTTC.

The chain uses TRBV9 and TRBJ2-1; D call uncertain. The ends were cut back, 1 base at V and 7 bases at J, with 6 bases in the middle. CDR3 size: 12 residues. Germline V gene lookup returns CDR1 SGDLS and CDR2 YYNGEE. The CDR3 loop reads CASSVPQNEQFF. DNA of the CDR3: TGTGCCAGCAGCGTACCACAGAATGAGCAGTTCTTC.

The chain joins TRBV7-8 to TRBJ2-1, with D tentatively TRBD1 (6 bases). Between the trimmed V and J ends, which lost 3 bases and 1 base, there was a span of 13 bases. The germline gives CDR1 SGHVS, CDR2 FQNEAQ. The CDR3 is 16 residues long. CDR3 region: CASSFGQGLSYNEQFF. The CDR3 bases are TGTGCCAGCAGCTTTGGGCAGGGGCTATCCTACAATGAGCAGTTCTTC.

The rearrangement joins TRBV12-3 or TRBV12-4 to TRBJ2-1, with D uncertain. This CDR3 spans 13 amino acids. The V end was cut by 1 base, the J end by 8 bases, with 9 bases between. CDR3 bases: TGTGCCAGCAGTTTAGTACTGGGCCATGAGCAGTTCTTC. This codes for CASSLVLGHEQFF.

This chain uses TRBV15 with TRBJ2-1; TRBD2 is a possible D gene (6 bases). The length of the CDR3 is 17 residues. The V end lost 1 base, the J end lost 5 bases, and 18 bases lay between the germline ends. The germline gives CDR1 LNHNV, CDR2 YYDKDF (reference sequence). Here the CDR3 reads CATSRAVVGGTNNEQFF. The CDR3 bases are TGTGCCACCAGCAGAGCCGTTGTGGGAGGTACAAACAATGAGCAGTTCTTC.